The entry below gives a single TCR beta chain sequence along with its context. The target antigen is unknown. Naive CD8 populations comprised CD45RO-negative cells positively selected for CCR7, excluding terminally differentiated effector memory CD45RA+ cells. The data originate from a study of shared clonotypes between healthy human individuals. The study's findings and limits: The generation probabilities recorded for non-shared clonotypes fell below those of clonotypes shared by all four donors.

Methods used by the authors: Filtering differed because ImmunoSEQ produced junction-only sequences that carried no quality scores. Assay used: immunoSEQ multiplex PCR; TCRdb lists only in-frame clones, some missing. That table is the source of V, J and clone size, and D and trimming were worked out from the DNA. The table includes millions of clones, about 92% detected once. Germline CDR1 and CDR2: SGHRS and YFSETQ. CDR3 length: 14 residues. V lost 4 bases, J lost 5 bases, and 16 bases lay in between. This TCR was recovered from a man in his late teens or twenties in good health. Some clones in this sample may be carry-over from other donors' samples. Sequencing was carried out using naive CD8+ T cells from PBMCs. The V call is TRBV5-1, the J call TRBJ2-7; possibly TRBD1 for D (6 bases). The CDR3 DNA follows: TGCGCCAGCAGCCTTCGTACAGGGAGACACGAGCAGTACTTC. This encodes CASSLRTGRHEQYF.